The 3 T cell receptor beta chains below all came from one sample that was sequenced in a study of T cells after yellow fever vaccination. TCRdb fed the 5' RACE reads into MiXCR, producing one record per CDR3 protein. The data show some 400,000 distinct CDR3 sequences, more than 5.5% seen once. The source material was PBMCs, sampled 5 days after the yellow fever booster vaccination. These receptors came from a man younger than 45 who received the YFV17D yellow fever vaccine.

This clonotype was seen a handful of times. This chain links TRBV12-3 or TRBV12-4 with TRBJ2-7; D not resolved. The germline V and J ends were trimmed by 6 bases and 2 bases, with 17 bases remaining between them. This CDR3 has 15 amino acids. CDR3 sequence: CASSPRAATTYEQYF. In DNA form, the CDR3 reads TGTGCCAGCAGCCCAAGGGCCGCCACCACCTACGAGCAGTACTTC.

This chain connects TRBV9 to TRBJ2-1; 10 positions match TRBD1. V lost 4 bases and J lost 9; bases outside the gene matches: 7. CDR1 is SGDLS and CDR2 is YYNGEE in the germline V gene. CDR3 length equals 14 residues. In nucleotides, the CDR3 is TGTGCCAGCAGCCCGGGGGACAGGGGTGGTGAGCAGTTCTTC. This encodes CASSPGDRGGEQFF.

The genes are TRBV28 and TRBJ2-2; D is unclear. From germline, CDR1 is MDHEN and CDR2 SYDVKM. The CDR3 consists of 14 residues. V lost 6 bases to trimming and J lost 6 bases, with 14 bases between them. CDR3 nucleotide sequence: TGTGCCAGCAGCTCCGGGTCCATGCCCGGGGAGCTGTTTTTT. This gives the protein CASSSGSMPGELFF.